A selection of T cell receptor beta chains follows, all from one sample in a study of cytomegalovirus exposure and HLA in healthy donors. The table came from immunoSEQ multiplex PCR; TCRdb's copy has only in-frame clones and leaves some out. The table shows roughly 190,000 clones, with under 80% occurring only once. Source material: PBMCs. These receptors came from a female donor in good health and CMV-seronegative. Both conserved end residues are part of each CDR3. A D gene is named only where the DNA matches it firmly. Where a row states a size, it is once, few, many or the class of an expanded clone; other rows omit it.

>TRBJ2-1|TRBV6-1|-|TRBD2
TGTGCCAGCAGTGCGACTAGCGTCTACAATGAGCAGTTCTTC
CASSATSVYNEQFF
>TRBJ2-7|TRBV30|few|TRBD1
TGTGCCTGGAGTGTACCGGACAGGGCGACCTACGAGCAGTACTTC
CAWSVPDRATYEQYF
>TRBJ1-1|TRBV18|-|-
TGTGCCAGCTCACCTTCGGACGGGGACACTGAAGCTTTCTTT
CASSPSDGDTEAFF
>TRBJ1-2|TRBV5-8|-|TRBD1
TGTGCCAGCAGCTTGGCCAGGGGGACCACCCCACGCTATGGCTACACCTTC
CASSLARGTTPRYGYTF
>TRBJ2-3|TRBV6-6|-|TRBD1
TGTGCCAGCAGCTGGGACAGGAGCACAGATACGCAGTATTTT
CASSWDRSTDTQYF
>TRBJ1-2|TRBV4-3|-|TRBD1
TGCGCCAGCAGCCAAGGACAGGGGTACGGCTACACCTTC
CASSQGQGYGYTF
>TRBJ2-1|TRBV28|-|TRBD1
TGTGCCACCCAACGGGACAGGGCGTTCAATGAGCAGTTCTTC
CATQRDRAFNEQFF
>TRBJ2-7|TRBV2|-|-
TGTGCCAGTTCACTAGGCCCCACCTACGAGCAGTACTTC
CASSLGPTYEQYF
>TRBJ2-7|TRBV14|-|TRBD1
TGTGCCAGCAGCCAAGGTGGCATACCGGGACAGGGTGCATCCGAGCAGTACTTC
CASSQGGIPGQGASEQYF
>TRBJ2-7|TRBV19|-|TRBD2
TGTGCCAGTAGTTCAGCGGGAGGGCTCCCCTACGAGCAGTACTTC
CASSSAGGLPYEQYF
>TRBJ2-7|TRBV11-2|few|TRBD2
TGTGCCAGCAGCTTAGATCTCGGGAGGGCTTTCCCCTCACAGTACTTC
CASSLDLGRAFPSQYF
>TRBJ2-7|TRBV28|-|-
TGTGCCAGCAGTTTAATAGCGGCCGGGATCCTCCCACCTACAGACGAGCAGTACTTC
CASSLIAAGILPPTDEQYF
>TRBJ2-2|TRBV7-7|-|-
TGTGCTAGCAGCTTAAGGGGGAACACCGGGGAGCTGTTTTTT
CASSLRGNTGELFF
>TRBJ2-3|TRBV5-1|-|TRBD1
TGCGCCAGCGAGACAGGGGGCACAGATACGCAGTATTTT
CASETGGTDTQYF